Listed below are T cell receptor beta chains from one sample, sequenced in a study of synovial regulatory T cells in juvenile arthritis. The table came from immunoSEQ multiplex PCR; TCRdb's copy has only in-frame clones and leaves some out. Here the sample table reports around 9,500 clones. Source material: Treg cells from blood. Receptor source: a donor younger than 35 with juvenile idiopathic arthritis. CDR3s include the opening cysteine and the closing phenylalanine or tryptophan. Some rows mark clone size as missing; the rest say once, few, many or name a class of expanded clone.

NA	TRBJ1-5	TRBV28	CASSLEGGIQPQHF
NA	TRBJ1-2	TRBV6-5	CASSLVGYGYTF
NA	TRBJ1-1	TRBV5-6	CASSFGGQGFLENTEAFF
medium-sized	TRBJ2-6	TRBV5-8	CASNGFGANVLTF
NA	TRBJ2-3	TRBV9	CASSVGLAGGPGTDTQYF
NA	TRBJ2-1	TRBV5-6	CASSLAGQGGNEQFF
NA	TRBJ1-2	TRBV7-9	CASSLGRGRGYTF
NA	TRBJ1-1	TRBV7-2	CASNWGPNTEAFF
NA	TRBJ1-1	TRBV5-1	CASLPGVAVMNTEAFF
NA	TRBJ2-3	TRBV4-3	CASSQGPGRQSTDTQYF
NA	TRBJ1-3	TRBV2	CASTLDILGNTIYF
medium-sized	TRBJ2-1	TRBV6-6	CASRPGSSYNEQFF
medium-sized	TRBJ2-1	TRBV19	CASTSGTRYNEQFF
NA	TRBJ2-7	TRBV6-1	CASRRVYEQYF
NA	TRBJ2-1	TRBV18	CASSLLRDREYNEQFF
NA	TRBJ2-2	TRBV5-4	CASSPVAGELFF
medium-sized	TRBJ1-6	TRBV6-1	CASSDRLDSPLHF
NA	TRBJ2-3	TRBV5-4	CASKSTKTGTVTDTQYF
NA	TRBJ2-7	TRBV28	CASSLWDGDGYEQYF
NA	TRBJ2-5	TRBV7-9	CASSLAGGQETQYF
NA	TRBJ1-1	TRBV6-5	CASNKWPEAFF
NA	TRBJ2-5	TRBV7-9	CASRGTRQETQYF
NA	TRBJ1-5	TRBV2	CASSVRSNQPQHF
NA	TRBJ2-5	TRBV2	CASSRQYQETQYF
NA	TRBJ1-1	TRBV27	CASSRDGFFEAFF
NA	TRBJ1-4	TRBV27	CASTQGGTRNEKLFF
NA	TRBJ2-5	TRBV7-6	CASSLWLGAQETQYF
NA	TRBJ1-2	TRBV18	CASSLQDYGYTF
NA	TRBJ2-3	TRBV5-1	CASSPLTSGGPTDTQYF
NA	TRBJ1-6	TRBV7-2	CASSWTGLHNSPLHF
NA	TRBJ2-2	TRBV4-1	CASSQGGQGQRELFF
NA	TRBJ2-7	TRBV27	CASSPPGDQQYF
NA	TRBJ1-6	TRBV19	CASSILPLGSSYNSPLHF
NA	TRBJ1-2	TRBV25-1	CASSEFDRVDYGYTF
NA	TRBJ1-2	TRBV18	CASSPNPLGGYTF
NA	TRBJ1-4	TRBV7-2	CASSRPDIMRAASEKLFF
NA	TRBJ1-2	TRBV5-1	CASSSGFSYGYTF
NA	TRBJ1-2	TRBV20-1	CSASGRGGYTF
NA	TRBJ2-3	TRBV6-5	CASREGGGRDTQYF
NA	TRBJ1-6	TRBV9	CASSVGTGANSPLHF
NA	TRBJ1-2	TRBV28	CASKTVATDGYTF
medium-sized	TRBJ2-5	TRBV5-1	CASSDDRGQGETQYF
medium-sized	TRBJ1-1	TRBV18	CASSLKDLNTEAFF
NA	TRBJ2-1	TRBV10-2	CASSEGNEQFF
NA	TRBJ2-2	TRBV2	CASTGPGELFF
NA	TRBJ2-3	TRBV7-2	CASSLLAGVRPDTQYF
medium-sized	TRBJ2-3	TRBV14	CASSQEYSSDTQYF
NA	TRBJ2-1	TRBV18	CASPPKGNNEQFF
NA	TRBJ1-4	TRBV7-9	CASSLAGTGNEKLFF
NA	TRBJ1-2	TRBV4-1	CASSQAYRSNYGYTF
NA	TRBJ2-7	TRBV6-1	CASSVSLEDKQYF
NA	TRBJ2-7	TRBV6-5	CASSYLQGGTYEQYF
NA	TRBJ1-6	TRBV4-1	CASSQGINSPLHF
NA	TRBJ2-2	TRBV5-4	CDSSLGLAGAGELFF